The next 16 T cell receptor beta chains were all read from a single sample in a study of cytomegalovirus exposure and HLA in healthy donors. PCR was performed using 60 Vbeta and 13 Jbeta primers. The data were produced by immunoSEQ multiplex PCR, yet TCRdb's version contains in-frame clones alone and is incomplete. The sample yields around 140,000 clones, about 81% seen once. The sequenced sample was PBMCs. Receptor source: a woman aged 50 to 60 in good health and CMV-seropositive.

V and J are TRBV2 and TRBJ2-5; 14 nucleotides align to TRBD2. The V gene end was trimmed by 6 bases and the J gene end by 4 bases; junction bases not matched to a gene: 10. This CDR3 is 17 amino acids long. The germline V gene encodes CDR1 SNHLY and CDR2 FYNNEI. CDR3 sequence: CASSPTSGGAGGETQYF. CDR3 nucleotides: TGTGCCAGCAGCCCGACTAGCGGGGGGGCGGGCGGAGAGACCCAGTACTTC. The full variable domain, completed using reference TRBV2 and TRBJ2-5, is EPEVTQTPSHQVTQMGQEVILRCVPISNHLYFYWYRQILGQKVEFLVSFYNNEISEKSEIFDDQFSVERPDGSNFTLKIRSTKLEDSAMYFCASSPTSGGAGGETQYFGPGTRLLVL.

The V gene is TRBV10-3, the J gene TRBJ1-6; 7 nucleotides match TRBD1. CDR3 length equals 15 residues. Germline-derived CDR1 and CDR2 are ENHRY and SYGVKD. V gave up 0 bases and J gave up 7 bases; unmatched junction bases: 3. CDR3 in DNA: TGTGCCATCAGTGAGTCAGGACAGGAGAATTCACCCCTCCACTTT. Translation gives CAISESGQENSPLHF.

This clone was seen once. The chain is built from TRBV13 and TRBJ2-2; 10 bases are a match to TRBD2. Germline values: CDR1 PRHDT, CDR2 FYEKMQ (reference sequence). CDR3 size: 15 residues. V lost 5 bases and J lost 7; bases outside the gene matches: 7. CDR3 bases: TGTGCCAGCAGCCCTGCCGGGACTAGCGTCGGGGAGCTGTTTTTT. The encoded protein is CASSPAGTSVGELFF.

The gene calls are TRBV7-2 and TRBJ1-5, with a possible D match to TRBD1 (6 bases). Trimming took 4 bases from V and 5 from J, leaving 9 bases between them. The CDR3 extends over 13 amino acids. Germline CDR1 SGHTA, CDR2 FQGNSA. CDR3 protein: CASSSKGDQPQHF. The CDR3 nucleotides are TGTGCCAGCAGCTCAAAGGGGGATCAGCCCCAGCATTTT.

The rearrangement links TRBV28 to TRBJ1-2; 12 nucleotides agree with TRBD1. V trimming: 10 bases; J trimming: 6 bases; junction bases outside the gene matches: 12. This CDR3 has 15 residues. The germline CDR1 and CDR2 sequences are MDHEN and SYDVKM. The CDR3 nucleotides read TGTGCCACCCAGGGGACAGGGGGCTTTGCGGATGGCTACACCTTC. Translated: CATQGTGGFADGYTF.

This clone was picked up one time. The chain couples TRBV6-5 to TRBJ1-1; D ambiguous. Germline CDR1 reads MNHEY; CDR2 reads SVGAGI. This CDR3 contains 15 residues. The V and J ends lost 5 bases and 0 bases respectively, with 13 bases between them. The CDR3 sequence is CASSARLILNTEAFF. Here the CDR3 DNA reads TGTGCCAGCAGTGCCCGACTGATTCTGAACACTGAAGCTTTCTTT.

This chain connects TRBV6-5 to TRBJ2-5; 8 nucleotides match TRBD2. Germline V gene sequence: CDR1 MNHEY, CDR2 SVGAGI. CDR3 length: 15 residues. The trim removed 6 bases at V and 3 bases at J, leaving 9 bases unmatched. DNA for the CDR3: TGTGCCAGCAGAGGCGGGAGGAGGGGAGAAGAGACCCAGTACTTC. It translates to CASRGGRRGEETQYF.

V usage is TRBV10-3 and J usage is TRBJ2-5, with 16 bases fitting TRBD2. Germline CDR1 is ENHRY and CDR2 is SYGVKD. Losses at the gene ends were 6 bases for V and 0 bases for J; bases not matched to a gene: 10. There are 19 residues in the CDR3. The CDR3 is CAISGSGLAGGPYQETQYF. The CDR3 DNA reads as TGTGCCATCAGCGGCTCGGGACTAGCGGGAGGGCCCTACCAAGAGACCCAGTACTTC.

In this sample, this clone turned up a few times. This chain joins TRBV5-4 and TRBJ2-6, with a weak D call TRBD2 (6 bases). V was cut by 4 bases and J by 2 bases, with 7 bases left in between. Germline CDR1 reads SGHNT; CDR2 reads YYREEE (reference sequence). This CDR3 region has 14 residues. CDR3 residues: CASSPGAGANVLTF. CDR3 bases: TGTGCCAGCAGCCCGGGGGCTGGGGCCAACGTCCTGACTTTC.

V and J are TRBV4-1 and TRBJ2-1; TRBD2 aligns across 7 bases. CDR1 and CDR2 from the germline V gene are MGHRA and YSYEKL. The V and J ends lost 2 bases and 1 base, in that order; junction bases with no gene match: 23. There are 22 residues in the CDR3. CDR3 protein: CASSQPPFSGGGVVRSYNEQFF. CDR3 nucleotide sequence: TGCGCCAGCAGCCAACCTCCTTTTTCTGGGGGAGGGGTAGTGAGGTCCTACAATGAGCAGTTCTTC.

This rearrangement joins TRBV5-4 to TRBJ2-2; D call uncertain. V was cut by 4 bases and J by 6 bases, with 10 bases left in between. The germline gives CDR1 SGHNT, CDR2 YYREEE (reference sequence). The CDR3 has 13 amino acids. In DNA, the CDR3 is TGTGCCAGCAGCCCTTCCTCCCCCGGGGAGCTGTTTTTT. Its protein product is CASSPSSPGELFF.

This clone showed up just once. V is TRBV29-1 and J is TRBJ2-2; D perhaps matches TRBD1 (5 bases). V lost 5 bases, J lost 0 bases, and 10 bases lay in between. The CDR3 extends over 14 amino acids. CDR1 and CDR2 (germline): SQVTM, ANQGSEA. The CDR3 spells CSVLKTANTGELFF. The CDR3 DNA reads TGCAGCGTTCTTAAGACAGCGAACACCGGGGAGCTGTTTTTT.

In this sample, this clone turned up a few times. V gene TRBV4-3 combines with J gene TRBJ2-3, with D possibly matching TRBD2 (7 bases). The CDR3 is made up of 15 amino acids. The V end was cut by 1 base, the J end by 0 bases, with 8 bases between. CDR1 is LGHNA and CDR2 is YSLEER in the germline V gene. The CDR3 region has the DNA TGCGCCAGCAGCCAAGGGGGGGGCAGCACAGATACGCAGTATTTT. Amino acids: CASSQGGGSTDTQYF.

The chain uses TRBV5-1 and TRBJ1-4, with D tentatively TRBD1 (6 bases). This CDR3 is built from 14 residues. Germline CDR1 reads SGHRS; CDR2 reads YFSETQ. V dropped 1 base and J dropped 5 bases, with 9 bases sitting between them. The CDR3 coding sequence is TGCGCCAGCAGCTTGAACAGGGCCAATGAAAAACTGTTTTTT. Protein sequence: CASSLNRANEKLFF.

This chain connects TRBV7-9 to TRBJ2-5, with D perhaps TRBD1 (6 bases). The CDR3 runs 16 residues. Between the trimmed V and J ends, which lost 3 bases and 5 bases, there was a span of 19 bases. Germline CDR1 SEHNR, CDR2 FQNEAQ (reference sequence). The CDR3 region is CASSFLQGLGWETQYF. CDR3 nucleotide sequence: TGTGCCAGCAGCTTCTTACAGGGTTTGGGCTGGGAGACCCAGTACTTC. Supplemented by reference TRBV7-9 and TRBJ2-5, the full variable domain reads DTGVSQNPRHKITKRGQNVTFRCDPISEHNRLYWYRQTLGQGPEFLTYFQNEAQLEKSRLLSDRFSAERPKGSFSTLEIQRTEQGDSAMYLCASSFLQGLGWETQYFGPGTRLLVL.

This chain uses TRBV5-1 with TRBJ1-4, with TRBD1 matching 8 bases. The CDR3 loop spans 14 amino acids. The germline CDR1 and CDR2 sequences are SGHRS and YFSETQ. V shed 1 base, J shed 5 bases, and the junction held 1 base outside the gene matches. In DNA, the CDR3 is TGCGCCAGCAGCTTGACAGGGGGAAATGAAAAACTGTTTTTT. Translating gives CASSLTGGNEKLFF.